This T cell receptor beta chain was identified in a study of cytomegalovirus exposure and HLA in healthy donors. Comments on this clone: Its cognate antigen is unknown.

The donors were healthy bone marrow donors. Per germline, CDR1 SNHLY and CDR2 FYNNEI. CDR3 size: 15 residues. Unmatched junction bases numbered 0, after V lost 0 bases and J lost 4 bases. General observations from the study: Highly shared variants forming one cluster were likely a sequencing artifact. Later on, an analysis tied around 17,000 TCR beta sequences to HLA alleles at 0.05 false discovery rate. Across HLA loci, a later analysis found differing TCR association rates, with DRB1 most and HLA-C fewest.

60 Vbeta and 13 Jbeta primers were used in PCR. TCRdb keeps only in-frame clones here, not all; method: immunoSEQ multiplex PCR. This sample has some 120,000 clones, with about 80% found just once. This rearrangement joins TRBV2 to TRBJ2-3; 11 bases map to TRBD2. This clonotype was sampled from a human donor in good health. Sequencing was carried out using PBMCs. This CDR3 is CASSEASGGADTQYF. The CDR3 nucleotides read TGTGCCAGCAGTGAAGCTAGCGGGGGGGCAGATACGCAGTATTTT.